This T cell receptor beta chain originates from a study of a mutant IDH1 vaccine in newly diagnosed glioma. Study background: Commencement of vaccination occurred 4-6 weeks following radiotherapy alone, or concurrently with temozolomide cycles. Visit V12 was conducted at week 35 as the safety follow-up. Visit V13 came later, at week 47.

Note on this clone: Its antigen is not identified.

The CDR3 totals 13 residues. CDR1 and CDR2 from the germline V gene are MNHEY and SVGAGI. V shed 7 bases and J 4 bases; nucleotides not matched to a gene: 6. Time point here: week 47, end of study. Every single dose of the vaccine, 300 ug of mutant IDH1 20-mer peptide, came with topical imiquimod. The protocol was immunoSEQ multiplex PCR, while the TCRdb copy is restricted to in-frame clones and leaves out a portion. The sample records tens of thousands of clones, about four fifths being singletons. The origin of this receptor is a woman in her 30s with glioma. Some clones in this sample may be carry-over from other donors' samples. Sequencing used PBMCs, obtained from a glioma patient whose treatment included an IDH1 peptide vaccine. The rearrangement links TRBV6-5 to TRBJ1-2, with 7 bases lining up with TRBD1. CDR3 sequence: CASKLGQAYGYTF. The CDR3 DNA reads TGTGCCAGCAAACTCGGACAGGCCTATGGCTACACCTTC.